These 15 T cell receptor beta chains share one sample of origin, sequenced in a study of beta chain features in type 1 diabetes. The whole isolated RNA underwent reverse transcription, so sequencing captured expressed TCRB transcripts. Here immunoSEQ multiplex PCR was the method, and the copy in TCRdb shows in-frame clones only, minus some. The sample has some 900,000 clones; under 20% are singletons. Sequenced input: naive CD4+ T cells from blood. The receptors here all came from a woman aged 18-29 years in good health.

This clone occurred a few times. CDR3 DNA: TGTGCCAGCAGCCAACGACTAGCGGGAGGGCAAGAGACCCAGTACTTC. Its translation: CASSQRLAGGQETQYF. This chain uses TRBV14 with TRBJ2-5; 14 bases align to TRBD2. Germline CDR1 and CDR2: SGHDN and FVKESK. J gave up 2 bases and V 2 bases, and 1 base lay outside the gene matches. This CDR3 has 16 amino acids.

Here the CDR3 reads CASSDVYGSIRSGANVLTF. CDR3 sequence (DNA): TGTGCCAGCAGCGACGTCTATGGGAGTATCCGCTCTGGGGCCAACGTCCTGACTTTC. The chain links TRBV7-6 to TRBJ2-6; maybe TRBD2 (5 bases). Trimming pared 5 bases from V and 0 bases from J, leaving 20 bases between. Germline V gene sequence: CDR1 SGHVS, CDR2 FNYEAQ. This CDR3 comprises 19 residues.

The J gene is TRBJ2-7, the V gene TRBV18, with 10 bases that match TRBD1. The CDR3 runs to 18 residues. Germline lookup yields CDR1 KGHSH and CDR2 LQKENI. V gave up 3 bases and J gave up 1 base; unmatched junction bases: 12. The DNA for the CDR3 is TGTGCCAGCTCACCCTGGGACAGGGGAATTACATCTTCCTACGAGCAGTACTTC. Translation gives CASSPWDRGITSSYEQYF.

The chain has TRBV5-4 and TRBJ2-7; a weak D match, TRBD2 (6 bases). The V gene's germline CDR1 is SGHNT and CDR2 YYREEE (reference sequence). The CDR3 is made up of 14 amino acids. The V and J ends lost 3 bases and 2 bases respectively, with 12 bases between them. CDR3 coding DNA: TGTGCCAGCAGCTCCCCCGGGGGAACCTACGAGCAGTACTTC. Translating it yields CASSSPGGTYEQYF.

The chain combines TRBV27 with TRBJ2-7, with D perhaps TRBD1 (6 bases). Trimming left V 4 bases short and J 4 bases short, with 17 bases between. The CDR3 length is 15 residues. CDR1 is MNHEY, CDR2 SMNVEV, per germline (reference sequence). The CDR3: CASSSTGWASYEQYF. The CDR3, as DNA: TGTGCCAGCAGTTCAACAGGGTGGGCCTCTTACGAGCAGTACTTC.

The chain has TRBV6-1 and TRBJ1-2; TRBD1 aligns across 7 bases. CDR3 length: 13 residues. CDR1 and CDR2 (germline): MNHNS, SASEGT. J was trimmed by 4 bases and V by 5 bases; bases with no gene match: 4. The CDR3 DNA reads as TGTGCCAGCAGTCCAGGGGGGCCCTATGGCTACACCTTC. Protein sequence: CASSPGGPYGYTF.

The chain recombines TRBV5-4 with TRBJ2-3; possibly TRBD2 for D (6 bases). Trimming took 4 bases from V and 15 from J, leaving 21 bases between them. Germline lookup yields CDR1 SGHNT and CDR2 YYREEE (reference sequence). The CDR3 totals 13 residues. CDR3 DNA sequence: TGTGCCAGCAGCCTCATGGGGGGAGGTCAGGGTTATTTT. Amino acids: CASSLMGGGQGYF.

The sample holds a few counts of this clone. The chain is built from TRBV9 and TRBJ2-5, with TRBD2 matching 8 bases. CDR3 length: 15 residues. Germline trimming cut 3 bases from V and 1 base from J; bases unmatched to any gene: 5. The germline gives CDR1 SGDLS, CDR2 YYNGEE. CDR3 DNA: TGTGCCAGCAGCGGTAGCGGGATAGGCCAAGAGACCCAGTACTTC. It specifies CASSGSGIGQETQYF.

This clone showed up just a few times. The chain links TRBV6-6 to TRBJ2-3; 10 bases fit TRBD1. This CDR3 is built from 14 residues. Germline V gene lookup returns CDR1 MNHNY and CDR2 SVGAGI (reference sequence). J lost 5 bases, V lost 4 bases, and 3 bases had no gene match. The CDR3 coding sequence is TGTGCCAGCAGTTGGACAGGGGGGGGAGATACGCAGTATTTT. It is translated as CASSWTGGGDTQYF.

The rearrangement uses TRBV2 and TRBJ1-5; 9 nucleotides agree with TRBD1. Germline-derived CDR1 and CDR2 are SNHLY and FYNNEI. This CDR3 has 13 amino acids. Germline trimming cut 8 bases from V and 7 bases from J; bases unmatched to any gene: 6. The CDR3 loop is CASGGQGGQPQHF. Written as DNA, the CDR3 is TGTGCCAGCGGGGGACAGGGCGGACAGCCCCAGCATTTT.

This clone was seen more than once but under ten times. The chain is built from TRBV28 and TRBJ2-5; 11 bases map to TRBD2. Germline V gene data show CDR1 as MDHEN and CDR2 as SYDVKM. V was clipped by 6 bases and J by 2 bases; unmatched bases: 5. The CDR3 runs 15 residues. In DNA form, the CDR3 reads TGTGCCAGCAGACCCGGGACTAGCGGACAAGAGACCCAGTACTTC. The encoded protein is CASRPGTSGQETQYF.

This chain joins TRBV7-8 and TRBJ1-4; TRBD1 matches at 7 bases. The V gene's germline CDR1 is SGHVS and CDR2 FQNEAQ. V gave up 5 bases and J gave up 0 bases; unmatched junction bases: 15. The CDR3 is 19 residues long. CDR3 nucleotides: TGTGCCAGCAGCGGGCGGGACAGACAACAAACGGCAACTAATGAAAAACTGTTTTTT. Its protein is CASSGRDRQQTATNEKLFF.

This clone was seen only a few times. The chain carries TRBV29-1 and TRBJ2-1; D may match TRBD1 or TRBD2 (5 bases each). The germline CDR1 and CDR2 sequences are SQVTM and ANQGSEA. The CDR3 sequence is 15 residues long. V gave up 7 bases and J gave up 6 bases, with 22 bases separating them. Here the CDR3 DNA reads TGCAGCGCCCGAAAAGGGGAAGATCGGGGCAATGAGCAGTTCTTC. As protein: CSARKGEDRGNEQFF.

The chain has TRBV9 and TRBJ1-1, with a possible D match to TRBD1 (5 bases). This CDR3 region has 14 residues. The germline V and J ends were trimmed by 1 base and 5 bases, with 12 bases remaining between them. CDR1 is SGDLS, CDR2 YYNGEE, per germline. The CDR3 sequence is CASSVWVQATEAFF. CDR3 nucleotide sequence: TGTGCCAGCAGCGTATGGGTACAGGCTACTGAAGCTTTCTTT.

This chain joins TRBV4-2 and TRBJ2-2; 11 nucleotides align to TRBD2. Germline CDR1 reads LGHNA; CDR2 reads YNFKEQ. This CDR3 is 17 amino acids long. Germline trimming cut 4 bases from V and 6 bases from J; bases unmatched to any gene: 10. CDR3 sequence: CASSPRLAGGQPGELFF. The CDR3 DNA reads TGTGCCAGCAGCCCACGATTAGCGGGAGGGCAGCCCGGGGAGCTGTTTTTT.